The source of this T cell receptor (beta chain) is a study of beta chain features in type 1 diabetes. Overall study results and limits: PCR may have favored shorter templates equally in patients and controls. For Type 1 diabetes patients, all four CD4+ subsets carried TCRB CDR3s that were moderately but significantly shorter.

Sorting that relied on CD45RO/CCR7/CD25/CD127/CD95/CD27 yielded CD4+ naive, central memory, regulatory and stem cell-like memory cells. This clone has a handful of counts. The target antigen is unknown. The germline CDR1 and CDR2 sequences are GTSNPN and SVGIG (reference sequence). Deletions cut 4 bases from V and 1 base from J, with 7 bases between. This CDR3 is 12 amino acids long. The investigators reverse transcribed all of the isolated RNA, so they sequenced expressed TCRB transcripts. Here immunoSEQ multiplex PCR was the method, and the copy in TCRdb shows in-frame clones only, minus some. This sample yields 250,000 to 300,000 clones, of which about 23% are seen a single time; approximately 0.011% belongs to the top ten.

The chain carries TRBV30 and TRBJ1-1; unclear D gene. The source is a woman in her twenties or thirties with type 1 diabetes. Material for sequencing was naive CD4+ T cells from blood. In nucleotides, the CDR3 is TGTGCCTGGATTCGAGGGAACACTGAAGCTTTCTTT. Its protein is CAWIRGNTEAFF.